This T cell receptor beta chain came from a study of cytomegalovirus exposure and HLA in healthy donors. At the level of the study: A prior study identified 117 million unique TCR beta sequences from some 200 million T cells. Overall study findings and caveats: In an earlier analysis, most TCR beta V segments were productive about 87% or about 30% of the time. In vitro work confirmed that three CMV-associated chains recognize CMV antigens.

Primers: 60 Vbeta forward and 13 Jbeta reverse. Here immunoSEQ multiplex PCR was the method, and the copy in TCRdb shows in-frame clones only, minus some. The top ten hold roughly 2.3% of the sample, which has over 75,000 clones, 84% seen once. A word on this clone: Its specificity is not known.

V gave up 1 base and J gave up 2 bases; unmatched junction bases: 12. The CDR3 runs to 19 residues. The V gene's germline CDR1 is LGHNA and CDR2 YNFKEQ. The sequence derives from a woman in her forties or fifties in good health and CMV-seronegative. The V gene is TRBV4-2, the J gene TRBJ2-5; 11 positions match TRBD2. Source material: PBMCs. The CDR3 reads CASSQVSLGGLAEQETQYF. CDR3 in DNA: TGTGCCAGCAGCCAAGTATCGTTGGGGGGACTAGCGGAACAAGAGACCCAGTACTTC.